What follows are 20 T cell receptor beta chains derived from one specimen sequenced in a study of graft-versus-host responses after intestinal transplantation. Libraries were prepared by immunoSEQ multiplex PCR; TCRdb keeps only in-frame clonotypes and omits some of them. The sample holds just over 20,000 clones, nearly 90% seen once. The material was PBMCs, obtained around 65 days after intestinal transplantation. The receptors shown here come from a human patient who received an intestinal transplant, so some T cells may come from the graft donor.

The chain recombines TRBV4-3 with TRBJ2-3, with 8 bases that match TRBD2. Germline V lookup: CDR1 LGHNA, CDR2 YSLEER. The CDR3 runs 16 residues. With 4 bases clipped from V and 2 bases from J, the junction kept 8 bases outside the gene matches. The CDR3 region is CASSRDSGDLTDTQYF. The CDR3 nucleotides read TGCGCCAGCAGCCGTGATAGCGGGGACCTCACAGATACGCAGTATTTT.

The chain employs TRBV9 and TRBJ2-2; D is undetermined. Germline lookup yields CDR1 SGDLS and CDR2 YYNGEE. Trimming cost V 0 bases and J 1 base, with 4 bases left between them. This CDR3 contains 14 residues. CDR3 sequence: CASSVEGNTGELFF. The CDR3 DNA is TGTGCCAGCAGCGTAGAGGGGAACACCGGGGAGCTGTTTTTT.

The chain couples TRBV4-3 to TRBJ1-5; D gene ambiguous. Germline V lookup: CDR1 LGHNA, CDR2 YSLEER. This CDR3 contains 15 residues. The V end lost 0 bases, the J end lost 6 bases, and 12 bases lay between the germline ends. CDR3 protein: CASSQDMEGIQPQHF. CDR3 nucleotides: TGCGCCAGCAGCCAAGATATGGAGGGAATTCAGCCCCAGCATTTT.

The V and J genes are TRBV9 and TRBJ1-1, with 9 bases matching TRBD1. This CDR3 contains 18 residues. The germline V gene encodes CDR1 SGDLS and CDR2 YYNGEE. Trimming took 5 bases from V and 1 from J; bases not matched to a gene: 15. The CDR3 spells CASRVITRTGEGNTEAFF. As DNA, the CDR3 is TGTGCCAGCAGAGTGATTACTAGGACAGGGGAGGGGAACACTGAAGCTTTCTTT.

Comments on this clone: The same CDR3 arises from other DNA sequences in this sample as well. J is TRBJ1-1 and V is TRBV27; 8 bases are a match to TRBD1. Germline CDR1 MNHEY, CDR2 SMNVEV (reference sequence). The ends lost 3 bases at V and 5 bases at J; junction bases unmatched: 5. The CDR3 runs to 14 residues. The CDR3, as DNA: TGTGCCAGCAGTTTGACAGGGGAGAATACTGAAGCTTTCTTT. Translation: CASSLTGENTEAFF.

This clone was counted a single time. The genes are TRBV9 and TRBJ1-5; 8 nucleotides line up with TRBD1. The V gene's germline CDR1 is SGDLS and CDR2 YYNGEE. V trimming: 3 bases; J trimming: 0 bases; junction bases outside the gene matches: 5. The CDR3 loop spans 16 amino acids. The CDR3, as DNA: TGTGCCAGCAGCGAACAGGGGGACTATAGCAATCAGCCCCAGCATTTT. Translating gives CASSEQGDYSNQPQHF.

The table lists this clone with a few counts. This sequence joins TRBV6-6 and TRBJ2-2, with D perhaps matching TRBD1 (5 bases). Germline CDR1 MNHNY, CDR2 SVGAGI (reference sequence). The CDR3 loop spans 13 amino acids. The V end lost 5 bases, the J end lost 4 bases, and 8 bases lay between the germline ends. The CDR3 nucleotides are TGTGCCAGCAGTGCAGGGATCACCGGGGAGCTGTTTTTT. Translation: CASSAGITGELFF.

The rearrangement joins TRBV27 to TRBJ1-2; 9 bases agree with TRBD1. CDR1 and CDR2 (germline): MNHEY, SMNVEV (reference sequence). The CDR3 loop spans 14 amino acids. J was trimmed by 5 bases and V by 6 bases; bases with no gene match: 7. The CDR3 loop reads CASSPGTGRYGYTF. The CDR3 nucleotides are TGTGCCAGCAGCCCCGGGACAGGGAGATATGGCTACACCTTC.

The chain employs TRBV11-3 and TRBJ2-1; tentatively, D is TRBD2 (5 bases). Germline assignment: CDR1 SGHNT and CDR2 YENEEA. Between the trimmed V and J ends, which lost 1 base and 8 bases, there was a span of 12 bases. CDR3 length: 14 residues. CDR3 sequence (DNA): TGTGCCAGCAGCTTAGCGGGGTTACCACATGAGCAGTTCTTC. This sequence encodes CASSLAGLPHEQFF.

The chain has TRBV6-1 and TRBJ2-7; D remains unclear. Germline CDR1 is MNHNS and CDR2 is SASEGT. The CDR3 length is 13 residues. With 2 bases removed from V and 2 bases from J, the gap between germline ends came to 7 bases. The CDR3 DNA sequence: TGTGCCAGCAGTGAACTAGACGCCTACGAGCAGTACTTC. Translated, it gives CASSELDAYEQYF.

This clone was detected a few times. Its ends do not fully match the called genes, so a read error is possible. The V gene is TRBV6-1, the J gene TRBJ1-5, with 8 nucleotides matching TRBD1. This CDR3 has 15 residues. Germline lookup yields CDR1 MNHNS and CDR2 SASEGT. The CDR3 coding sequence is TGTGCCAGCAGTGTAGGGACAGGCGGCAACCAGCCCCAGCATTTT. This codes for CASSVGTGGNQPQHF.

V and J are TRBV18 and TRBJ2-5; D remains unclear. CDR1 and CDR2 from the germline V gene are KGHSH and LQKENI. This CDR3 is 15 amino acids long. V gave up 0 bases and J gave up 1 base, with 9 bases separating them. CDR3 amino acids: CASSPPAGLQETQYF. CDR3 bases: TGTGCCAGCTCACCACCGGCAGGCCTCCAAGAGACCCAGTACTTC.

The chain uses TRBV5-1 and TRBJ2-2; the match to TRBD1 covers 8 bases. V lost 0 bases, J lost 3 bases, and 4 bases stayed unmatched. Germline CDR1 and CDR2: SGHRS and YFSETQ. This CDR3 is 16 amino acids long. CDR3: CASSLASDRDTGELFF. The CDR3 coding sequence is TGCGCCAGCAGCTTGGCCTCGGACAGGGACACCGGGGAGCTGTTTTTT. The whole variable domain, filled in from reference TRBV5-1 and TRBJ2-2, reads KAGVTQTPRYLIKTRGQQVTLSCSPISGHRSVSWYQQTPGQGLQFLFEYFSETQRNKGNFPGRFSGRQFSNSRSEMNVSTLELGDSALYLCASSLASDRDTGELFFGEGSRLTVL.

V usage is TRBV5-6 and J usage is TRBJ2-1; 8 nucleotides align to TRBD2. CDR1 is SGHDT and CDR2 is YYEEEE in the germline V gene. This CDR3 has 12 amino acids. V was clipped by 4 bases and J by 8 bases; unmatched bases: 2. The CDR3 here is CASSRTSHEQFF. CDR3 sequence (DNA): TGTGCCAGCAGCCGGACTAGCCATGAGCAGTTCTTC.

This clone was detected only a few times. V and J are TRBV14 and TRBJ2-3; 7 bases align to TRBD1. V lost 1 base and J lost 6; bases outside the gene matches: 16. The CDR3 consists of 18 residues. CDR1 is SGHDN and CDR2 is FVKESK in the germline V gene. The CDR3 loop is CASSQGSLIRDRRDTQYF. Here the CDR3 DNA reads TGTGCCAGCAGCCAAGGTTCGTTAATTCGGGACAGAAGGGATACGCAGTATTTT.

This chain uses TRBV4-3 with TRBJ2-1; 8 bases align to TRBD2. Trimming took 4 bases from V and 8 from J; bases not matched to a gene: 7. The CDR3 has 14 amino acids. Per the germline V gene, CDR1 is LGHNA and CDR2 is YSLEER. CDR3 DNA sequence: TGCGCCAGCAGCCCAGGCGGGGGGATCGATGAGCAGTTCTTC. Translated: CASSPGGGIDEQFF.

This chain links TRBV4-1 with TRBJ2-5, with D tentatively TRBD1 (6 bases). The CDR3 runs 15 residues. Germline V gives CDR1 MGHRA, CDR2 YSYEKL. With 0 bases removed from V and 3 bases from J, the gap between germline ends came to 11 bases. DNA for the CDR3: TGCGCCAGCAGCCAAGAGGAGAACAGGGAAGAGACCCAGTACTTC. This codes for CASSQEENREETQYF.

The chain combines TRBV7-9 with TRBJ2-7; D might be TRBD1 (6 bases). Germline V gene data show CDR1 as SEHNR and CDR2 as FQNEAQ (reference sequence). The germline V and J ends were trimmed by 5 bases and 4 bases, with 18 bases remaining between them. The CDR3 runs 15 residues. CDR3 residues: CASSRQQGPSYEQYF. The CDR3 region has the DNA TGTGCCAGCAGCCGCCAACAGGGTCCCTCTTACGAGCAGTACTTC.

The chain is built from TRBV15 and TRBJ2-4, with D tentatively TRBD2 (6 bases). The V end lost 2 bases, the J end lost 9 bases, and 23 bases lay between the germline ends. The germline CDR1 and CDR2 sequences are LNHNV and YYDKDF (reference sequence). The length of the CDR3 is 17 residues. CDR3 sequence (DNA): TGTGCCACCAGCAGAATGACCATGGAGGGCTCTTTCGGCATTCAGTACTTC. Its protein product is CATSRMTMEGSFGIQYF.

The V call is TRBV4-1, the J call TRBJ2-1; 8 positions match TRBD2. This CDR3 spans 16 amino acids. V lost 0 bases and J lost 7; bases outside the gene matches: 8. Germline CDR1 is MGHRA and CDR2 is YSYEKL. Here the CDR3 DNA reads TGCGCCAGCAGCCAAGATCTCGGACTAGCCAAAAATGAGCAGTTCTTC. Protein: CASSQDLGLAKNEQFF.